This T cell receptor (beta chain) was documented in a study of blood T cell repertoires in COVID-19. Study background: The origin of the acute and convalescent COVID-19 samples was the United States, Italy and Spain.

CDR1 MNHEY and CDR2 SVGAGI come from the germline V gene. V was shortened by 7 bases and J by 2 bases, with 17 bases between the two germline ends. This CDR3 has 15 residues. Some clones are missing from TCRdb's copy, which holds only in-frame ones; the method was immunoSEQ multiplex PCR. The sample yields fewer than 200,000 clones, approximately 85% seen once. The chain has TRBV6-5 and TRBJ1-1; D unclear. The TCR sequence derives from a man aged 40-49 years who had recovered from COVID-19. The specimen was peripheral blood. CDR3 nucleotides: TGTGCCAGCAAATTGATCCTCACAGCAAACACTGAAGCTTTCTTT. Protein: CASKLILTANTEAFF.